One T cell receptor beta chain is described in this entry. Between the trimmed V and J ends, which lost 0 bases and 1 base, there was a span of 13 bases. The CDR3 runs to 16 residues. Germline values: CDR1 SGHNT, CDR2 YYREEE (reference sequence). This entry is derived from a study of Ad26.COV2.S vaccination and SARS-CoV-2 variants. The sample's treatment: about 20 received Ad26.COV2.S at low or high dose, single or two shots; several received placebo; per-sample allocation not given. Sampling happened 63 days after the first vaccine or placebo injection. The repertoire was sequenced with immunoSEQ multiplex PCR; TCRdb's copy has only in-frame clones and lacks some. The repertoire holds fewer than 400,000 clones, around four fifths seen once, with 2% to 2.5% in the top ten.

Sequences were derived from peripheral blood, sampled in a trial of Ad26.COV2.S vaccine versus placebo. The clonotype comes from a person aged 18-65 years who received the Ad26.COV2.S COVID-19 vaccine or a placebo. This chain joins TRBV5-4 and TRBJ2-5; D gene unclear. In nucleotides, the CDR3 is TGTGCCAGCAGCTTGGTGGGCGGCCGCCCCCAAGAGACCCAGTACTTC. Protein sequence: CASSLVGGRPQETQYF.